The clone carrying this T cell receptor (beta chain) was seen repeatedly, ten times or more. Its antigen is undetermined. The data are from a study of breast tumors, draining lymph nodes, adjacent tissues. TCRdb reanalysed the multiplex PCR reads using MiXCR and keeps one entry per CDR3 protein. The sample lists 150,000 to 200,000 distinct CDR3 sequences; about 30% were seen once. Germline loops: CDR1 MNHEY, CDR2 SVGAGI. Trimming took 0 bases from V and 6 from J, leaving 9 bases between them. This CDR3 has 15 residues. Breast cancer patients provided tissue from their axillary draining lymph nodes. Study observations and caveats: Luminal-like breast cancer showed significantly greater tumor-nontumor repertoire similarity than basal-like breast cancer did. That most tumor T cells come from lymph nodes remained unproven. Tumor TCR diversity was below lymph nodes but above nontumor tissue. Data fit most tumor T cells coming from lymph node, expanding in tumor.

The TCR originated in a female donor with breast cancer. Some clones in this sample may be carry-over from other donors' samples. V usage is TRBV6-5 and J usage is TRBJ1-6; D remains ambiguous. The source material was axillary lymph node tissue. CDR3 nucleotides: TGTGCCAGCAGTTACTCGTTTAGCAGTAATTCACCCCTCCACTTT. Amino acid sequence: CASSYSFSSNSPLHF.